This record concerns one T cell receptor (beta chain) sequence. The sample belongs to a study of blood T cell repertoires in COVID-19. Background on the study: Sources were T cells, B-cell-depleted T cells, or PBMCs; the material itself was cDNA or gDNA.

How the authors handled the data: Cell counts per sample came from amplifying reference gene primers. Measured with immunoSEQ multiplex PCR; TCRdb has only the in-frame clones, and not every one. From that table come the V and J calls and clone size; the DNA was used to work out D and trimming. The sample lists 70,000 or so clones; about four fifths were seen once. The germline V gene encodes CDR1 SGDLS and CDR2 YYNGEE. The CDR3 loop spans 14 amino acids. V lost 3 bases and J lost 5; bases outside the gene matches: 2. What was sequenced was peripheral blood. The clonotype originates from a man aged 70 or older with acute or convalescent COVID-19. The chain carries TRBV9 and TRBJ2-3; TRBD1 matches 11 bases. The CDR3 loop reads CASSADRGLDTQYF. The DNA for the CDR3 is TGTGCCAGCAGCGCGGACAGGGGGCTAGATACGCAGTATTTT.